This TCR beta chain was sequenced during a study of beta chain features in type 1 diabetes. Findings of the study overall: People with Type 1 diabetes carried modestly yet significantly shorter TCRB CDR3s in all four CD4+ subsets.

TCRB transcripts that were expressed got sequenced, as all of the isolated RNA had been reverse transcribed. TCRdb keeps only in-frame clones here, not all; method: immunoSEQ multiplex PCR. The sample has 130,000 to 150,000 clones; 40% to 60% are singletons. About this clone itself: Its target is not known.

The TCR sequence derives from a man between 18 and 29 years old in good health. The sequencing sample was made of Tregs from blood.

Here the CDR3 reads CASSLSQGHGYTF. The CDR3 DNA follows: TGTGCCAGCAGCTTAAGTCAGGGCCATGGCTACACCTTC. V and J are TRBV7-2 and TRBJ1-2; D is perhaps TRBD1 (5 bases). The CDR3 runs 13 residues. Germline assignment: CDR1 SGHTA and CDR2 FQGNSA. V was shortened by 2 bases and J by 6 bases, with 10 bases between the two germline ends.